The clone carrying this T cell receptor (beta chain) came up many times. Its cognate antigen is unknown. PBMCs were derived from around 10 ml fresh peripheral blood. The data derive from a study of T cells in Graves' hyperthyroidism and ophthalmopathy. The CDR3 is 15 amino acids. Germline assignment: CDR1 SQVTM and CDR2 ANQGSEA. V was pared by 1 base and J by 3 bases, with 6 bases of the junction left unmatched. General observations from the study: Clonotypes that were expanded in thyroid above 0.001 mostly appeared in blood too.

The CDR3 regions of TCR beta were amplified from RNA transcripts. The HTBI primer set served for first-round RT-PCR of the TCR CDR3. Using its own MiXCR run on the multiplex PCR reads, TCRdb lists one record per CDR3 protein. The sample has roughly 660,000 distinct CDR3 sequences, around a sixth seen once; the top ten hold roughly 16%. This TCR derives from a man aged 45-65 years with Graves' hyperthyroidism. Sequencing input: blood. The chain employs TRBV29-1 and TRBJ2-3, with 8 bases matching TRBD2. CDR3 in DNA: TGCAGCGTTGAAGGAGCGGGAGTGGTAACAGATACGCAGTATTTT. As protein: CSVEGAGVVTDTQYF.